This T cell receptor (beta chain) stems from a study of blood T cell repertoires in COVID-19. TCRdb's copy holds only in-frame clones and misses some; the assay was immunoSEQ multiplex PCR. The data contain about 170,000 clones, around 90% of them singletons. Germline assignment: CDR1 DFQATT and CDR2 SNEGSKA (reference sequence). The CDR3 totals 8 residues. V is TRBV20-1 and J is TRBJ1-2; D is unclear. The receptor comes from a woman aged 80 or over with COVID-19, enrolled during active disease. Sequencing was carried out using peripheral blood. The CDR3 here is CKTRDYTF. As DNA, the CDR3 is TGCAAAACTAGGGACTACACCTTC.